This is a list of T cell receptor beta chains from one sample in a study of OX40 agonist ivuxolimab in advanced cancers. The assay was immunoSEQ multiplex PCR, and TCRdb's table has in-frame clones only and misses some. The table lists some 30,000 clones, 80% to 95% of them singletons. The sample here was CD4+ or CD8+ T cells sorted from blood, taken in a trial of the OX40 agonist ivuxolimab. Source of these receptors: an adult with an advanced solid tumor such as melanoma, head and neck, liver or kidney cancer. Both conserved end residues are trimmed from each CDR3. The D gene is left open where the match is weak. The size field is filled for only some rows; it gives once, few, many or a size class.

CDR3 protein | clone size | V gene | D gene
ASSTRDRGPDTQY | - | TRBV25-1 | TRBD1
ASRKYRDNYGYT | - | TRBV6-6 | -
ASSDTAGTGGDTQY | few | TRBV10-2 | TRBD1
ASSEWQGAGSPLH | once | TRBV2 | TRBD1
ASNGQGIVNQPQH | - | TRBV19 | TRBD1
ASSVGRADRGFGNYGYT | - | TRBV9 | TRBD1
ASSPGSYNEQF | - | TRBV7-2 | -
ASSRPGQGPETQY | - | TRBV7-7 | TRBD1
ASRAVDPNTGELF | - | TRBV4-1 | -
ASSVVFLLDRPDYT | - | TRBV11-2 | -
ASSPPLKDGYT | - | TRBV11-1 | -
ASSGDLVDYGYT | - | TRBV5-4 | -
SVESQTRLSTDTQY | - | TRBV29-1 | -
ASSAPTPGESYGYT | - | TRBV9 | -
ASGDQNTEAF | - | TRBV25-1 | -
ASSQDTRIGDEQF | - | TRBV4-1 | -
ASSAAGGPGEQY | - | TRBV13 | TRBD2
AWSGLAGSTDTQY | once | TRBV30 | TRBD2
ASSRTVNTEAF | - | TRBV4-1 | -
ASSTPRQAGEQY | - | TRBV11-2 | -
ASFYGYT | few | TRBV28 | -
ASSLTGAMNTEAF | once | TRBV27 | TRBD1
ASSQGSFTYEQY | - | TRBV5-4 | -
ASRDRGGNTIY | - | TRBV5-4 | TRBD1